The clone carrying this T cell receptor beta chain was recorded many times. The sample originates from a study of T cells after yellow fever vaccination. This CDR3 is 14 amino acids long. The germline V gene encodes CDR1 DFQATT and CDR2 SNEGSKA (reference sequence). With V trimmed by 3 bases and J by 7 bases, 10 bases remained unmatched. In TCRdb, the 5' RACE reads were re-called with MiXCR into one record per CDR3 protein. Among 29,000 or so distinct CDR3 sequences, about 4.7% were seen once, and the ten largest hold about 41%. The source of this sequence is a man aged 25-45 years who received the YFV17D yellow fever vaccine. V gene TRBV20-1 combines with J gene TRBJ2-7; 9 bases are a match to TRBD1. Specimen: CD8+ T cells sorted from PBMCs, collected 10 days after the yellow fever booster vaccination. The CDR3 sequence is CSARNPGQGLEQYF. The CDR3 bases are TGCAGTGCTAGGAATCCGGGACAGGGATTGGAGCAGTACTTC.